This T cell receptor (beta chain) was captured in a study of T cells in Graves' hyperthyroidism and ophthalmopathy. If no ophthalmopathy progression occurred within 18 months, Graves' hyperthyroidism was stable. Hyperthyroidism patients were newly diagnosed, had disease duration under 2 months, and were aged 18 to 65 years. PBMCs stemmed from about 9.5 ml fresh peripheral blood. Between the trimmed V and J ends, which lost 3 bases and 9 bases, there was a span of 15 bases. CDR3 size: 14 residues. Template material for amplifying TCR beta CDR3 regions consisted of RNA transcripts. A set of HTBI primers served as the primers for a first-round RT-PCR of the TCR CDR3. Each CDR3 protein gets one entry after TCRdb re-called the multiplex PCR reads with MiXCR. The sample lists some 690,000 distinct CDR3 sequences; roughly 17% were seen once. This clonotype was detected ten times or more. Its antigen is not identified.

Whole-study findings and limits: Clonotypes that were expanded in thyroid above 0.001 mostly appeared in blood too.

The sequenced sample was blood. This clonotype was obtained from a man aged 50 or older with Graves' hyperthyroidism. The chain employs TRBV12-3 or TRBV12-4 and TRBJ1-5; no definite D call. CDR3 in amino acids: CASSLIGGEWPQHF. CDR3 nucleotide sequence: TGTGCCAGCAGTTTGATAGGCGGGGAATGGCCCCAGCATTTT.